This T cell receptor beta chain was retrieved from a study of control samples from healthy donors and cancer patients. Per the germline V gene, CDR1 is MNHEY and CDR2 is SVGAGI. The CDR3 loop spans 11 amino acids. V gave up 5 bases and J gave up 11 bases; unmatched junction bases: 6. Here immunoSEQ multiplex PCR was the method, and the copy in TCRdb shows in-frame clones only, minus some. The sample carries 130,000 to 150,000 clones, around 90% recorded once. V is TRBV6-5 and J is TRBJ2-7; 7 nucleotides agree with TRBD1. Sample: blood. The TCR comes from a man aged 30 to 45 in good health. CDR3 in amino acids: CASSTAGTEYF. The CDR3 coding sequence is TGTGCCAGCAGTACAGCCGGGACAGAGTACTTC.